These 22 T cell receptor beta chains share one sample of origin, sequenced in a study of cytomegalovirus exposure and HLA in healthy donors. Researchers ran the PCR with 60 Vbeta and 13 Jbeta primers. Clones were sequenced by immunoSEQ multiplex PCR, and TCRdb holds only the in-frame ones, with some missing. The data hold roughly 140,000 clones, with approximately 78% observed a single time. Source material: PBMCs. Receptors originate from a man in his forties in good health and CMV-seropositive.

The rearrangement uses TRBV7-9 and TRBJ2-2; tentative D call: TRBD2 (5 bases). The CDR3 runs 13 residues. CDR1 and CDR2 (germline): SEHNR, FQNEAQ (reference sequence). V lost 1 base, J lost 7 bases, and 7 bases lay in between. In DNA, the CDR3 is TGTGCCAGCAGCTTAGTCGGGGACGGGGAGCTGTTTTTT. This encodes CASSLVGDGELFF.

The rearrangement joins TRBV6-4 to TRBJ1-2, with no clear D. Germline lookup yields CDR1 MRHNA and CDR2 SNTAGT. The ends were cut back, 4 bases at V and 1 base at J, with 13 bases in the middle. The CDR3 extends over 15 amino acids. CDR3 bases: TGTGCCAGCAGTGTAGAGGCATACGGTAACTATGGCTACACCTTC. Its translation: CASSVEAYGNYGYTF.

The chain couples TRBV27 to TRBJ2-7; maybe TRBD2 (6 bases). V gave up 8 bases and J gave up 5 bases, with 19 bases separating them. Germline V gene lookup returns CDR1 MNHEY and CDR2 SMNVEV (reference sequence). The CDR3 runs 14 residues. The CDR3 sequence is CASVGGGKIHEQYF. The DNA of the CDR3 is TGTGCCAGCGTCGGAGGAGGGAAGATCCACGAGCAGTACTTC.

This clone was seen once. The rearrangement uses TRBV5-8 and TRBJ2-5; 10 nucleotides line up with TRBD1. The end of the DNA fits TRBJ2-7 better, so the J call may be wrong. This CDR3 is 15 amino acids long. The germline V gene encodes CDR1 SGHTS and CDR2 YDEGEE. CDR3 DNA: TGTGCCAGCAGCATAACCGGGACAGGGGATGTCGAGCAGTACTTC. This encodes CASSITGTGDVEQYF.

The chain recombines TRBV7-9 with TRBJ2-1, with TRBD2 identical over 8 bases. V shed 5 bases and J 6 bases; nucleotides not matched to a gene: 12. The CDR3 consists of 16 residues. Germline V CDR1 and CDR2: SEHNR, FQNEAQ (reference sequence). The CDR3 region is CASSASGSVAGNEQFF. CDR3 nucleotide sequence: TGTGCCAGCAGCGCAAGCGGGAGCGTGGCTGGCAATGAGCAGTTCTTC.

V is TRBV6-1 and J is TRBJ2-1; 9 nucleotides align to TRBD2. The germline CDR1 and CDR2 sequences are MNHNS and SASEGT. There are 15 residues in the CDR3. Trimming cost V 4 bases and J 14 bases; bases outside gene matches: 15. This chain's CDR3 is CASSASGTTLMSKFF. In nucleotides, the CDR3 is TGTGCCAGCAGTGCTAGCGGGACCACCCTAATGAGCAAGTTCTTC.

This clone was observed a handful of times. The chain recombines TRBV27 with TRBJ1-2; 9 bases map to TRBD1. Trimming removed 4 bases from V and 3 bases from J; junction bases left unmatched: 9. This CDR3 has 16 amino acids. Germline CDR1 and CDR2: MNHEY and SMNVEV (reference sequence). The CDR3 here is CASSSRQGVPHYGYTF. The CDR3 DNA reads TGTGCCAGCAGTTCTCGACAGGGGGTCCCGCACTATGGCTACACCTTC.

The chain has TRBV30 and TRBJ1-3, with a possible D match to TRBD1 (5 bases). The CDR3 is made up of 14 amino acids. V was pared by 4 bases and J by 0 bases, with 10 bases between. The germline V gene encodes CDR1 GTSNPN and CDR2 SVGIG (reference sequence). This chain's CDR3 is CAWTTGNSGNTIYF. The CDR3 DNA reads TGTGCCTGGACAACAGGCAACTCTGGAAACACCATATATTTT.

The chain carries TRBV19 and TRBJ1-4; possible D gene TRBD1, 5 bases. Looked up from germline, CDR1 is LNHDA and CDR2 is SQIVND (reference sequence). V was trimmed by 1 base and J by 4 bases, leaving 19 bases between them. The CDR3 length is 18 residues. The CDR3 region is CASSIAGTRARVNEKLFF. Here the CDR3 DNA reads TGTGCCAGTAGTATAGCCGGGACTAGGGCGAGAGTTAATGAAAAACTGTTTTTT.

The chain couples TRBV7-2 to TRBJ2-7, with a tentative D call TRBD1 (5 bases). Germline lookup yields CDR1 SGHTA and CDR2 FQGNSA. The CDR3 is 16 residues long. Trimming cost V 2 bases and J 2 bases, with 16 bases left between them. The DNA of the CDR3 is TGTGCCAGCAGCTTAATCTTTACGGGCAGGGCCTACGAGCAGTACTTC. This sequence encodes CASSLIFTGRAYEQYF.

The chain uses TRBV2 and TRBJ1-1; the match to TRBD1 covers 7 bases. Germline V CDR1 and CDR2: SNHLY, FYNNEI. The J segment lost 1 base and the V segment lost 10 bases, leaving 6 bases of the junction unmatched. The CDR3 loop spans 13 amino acids. DNA for the CDR3: TGTGCCATTACGACAGGGCCGAACACTGAAGCTTTCTTT. As protein: CAITTGPNTEAFF.

The genes are TRBV29-1 and TRBJ2-4; 9 positions match TRBD1. After removal of 8 bases from V and 7 bases from J, the junction contained 6 bases not matched to a gene. This CDR3 is built from 12 residues. CDR1 is SQVTM, CDR2 ANQGSEA, per germline. The CDR3 spells CSIQTGGNIQYF. CDR3 nucleotide sequence: TGCAGCATACAGACAGGGGGGAACATTCAGTACTTC.

This clone was seen only once. The chain links TRBV10-3 to TRBJ2-3; 7 bases fit TRBD1. CDR1 is ENHRY and CDR2 is SYGVKD in the germline V gene. The CDR3 extends over 13 amino acids. J lost 4 bases, V lost 10 bases, and 8 bases had no gene match. Here the CDR3 reads CATRQGSPDTQYF. The CDR3 DNA is TGTGCCACCCGACAGGGTTCACCAGATACGCAGTATTTT.

The chain is built from TRBV4-2 and TRBJ1-1; TRBD1 aligns across 8 bases. This CDR3 has 16 residues. Germline V lookup: CDR1 LGHNA, CDR2 YNFKEQ. V dropped 0 bases and J dropped 0; count of bases not matched to a gene: 3. CDR3 sequence (DNA): TGTGCCAGCAGCCAAGACCCGGACAGGGTGAACACTGAAGCTTTCTTT. This gives the protein CASSQDPDRVNTEAFF.

The chain couples TRBV5-3 to TRBJ2-7; 8 bases match TRBD1. TRBV5-3 is designated an ORF whose function remains uncertain. This CDR3 region has 17 residues. J gave up 6 bases and V 2 bases, and 16 bases lay outside the gene matches. The CDR3 is CARSFQGALLPLFEQYF. The CDR3 DNA reads TGTGCCAGAAGCTTCCAGGGGGCGCTACTCCCCCTCTTCGAGCAGTACTTC.

The chain combines TRBV19 with TRBJ2-7; tentatively, D is TRBD2 (5 bases). Trimming cost V 3 bases and J 1 base, with 10 bases left between them. The CDR3 has 14 residues. CDR1 is LNHDA, CDR2 SQIVND, per germline (reference sequence). The CDR3 nucleotides read TGTGCCAGTAGTATCCCCGGGGTTTCCTACGAGCAGTACTTC. It specifies CASSIPGVSYEQYF.

V and J are TRBV19 and TRBJ2-1, with D tentatively TRBD1 (5 bases). Germline V gene lookup returns CDR1 LNHDA and CDR2 SQIVND (reference sequence). The germline V and J ends were trimmed by 10 bases and 7 bases, with 23 bases remaining between them. The CDR3 is 15 amino acids. The CDR3 nucleotides read TGTGCCACCACAAAGGGGCGATCTGACATGAATGAGCAGTTCTTC. It codes for CATTKGRSDMNEQFF. The variable domain in full, completed from reference TRBV19 and TRBJ2-1, reads DGGITQSPKYLFRKEGQNVTLSCEQNLNHDAMYWYRQDPGQGLRLIYYSQIVNDFQKGDIAEGYSVSREKKESFPLTVTSAQKNPTAFYLCATTKGRSDMNEQFFGPGTRLTVL.

V gene TRBV2 combines with J gene TRBJ2-5; 7 bases are a match to TRBD2. V shed 6 bases, J shed 9 bases, and the junction held 13 bases outside the gene matches. The CDR3 has 14 amino acids. Germline-derived CDR1 and CDR2 are SNHLY and FYNNEI. The CDR3 loop reads CASRPNSAGEAQYF. Written as DNA, the CDR3 is TGTGCCAGCAGACCCAACTCCGCGGGGGAGGCCCAGTACTTC.

The V and J genes are TRBV7-2 and TRBJ2-7, with 8 bases matching TRBD2. Germline CDR1 SGHTA, CDR2 FQGNSA. The J segment lost 5 bases and the V segment lost 6 bases, leaving 6 bases of the junction unmatched. There are 13 residues in the CDR3. Here the CDR3 DNA reads TGTGCCAGCAGACTAGCGGTAGGGGACGAGCAGTACTTC. Protein product: CASRLAVGDEQYF. Combining the CDR3 with reference TRBV7-2 and TRBJ2-7 gives the whole variable domain GAGVSQSPSNKVTEKGKDVELRCDPISGHTALYWYRQSLGQGLEFLIYFQGNSAPDKSGLPSDRFSAERTGGSVSTLTIQRTQQEDSAVYLCASRLAVGDEQYFGPGTRLTVT.

V and J are TRBV5-4 and TRBJ1-2; D gene unclear. The CDR3 sequence is 15 residues long. Germline V gene lookup returns CDR1 SGHNT and CDR2 YYREEE (reference sequence). Trimming took off 0 bases at V and 7 bases at J, with 16 bases between the two ends. The CDR3 nucleotides are TGTGCCAGCAGCTTGGACTCCCACCATGGCGGTGGCTACACCTTC. Translation gives CASSLDSHHGGGYTF.

There are a few counts of this clone. The chain has TRBV4-3 and TRBJ1-2; possibly TRBD1 for D (5 bases). This CDR3 comprises 16 residues. Germline V gene sequence: CDR1 LGHNA, CDR2 YSLEER. V lost 0 bases and J 2 bases, leaving 13 bases between the germline ends. CDR3 bases: TGCGCCAGCAGCCAAGACAGGGTTTGGTCCAACTATGGCTACACCTTC. Translating it yields CASSQDRVWSNYGYTF.

This clone occurred once. The chain carries TRBV5-1 and TRBJ1-1; D possibly corresponds to TRBD1 (5 bases). V shed 2 bases and J shed 1 base, with 9 bases lying between them. CDR3 size: 14 residues. Per the germline V gene, CDR1 is SGHRS and CDR2 is YFSETQ. CDR3 coding DNA: TGCGCCAGCAGCTTACAGGTTTCGAACACTGAAGCTTTCTTT. Protein: CASSLQVSNTEAFF.